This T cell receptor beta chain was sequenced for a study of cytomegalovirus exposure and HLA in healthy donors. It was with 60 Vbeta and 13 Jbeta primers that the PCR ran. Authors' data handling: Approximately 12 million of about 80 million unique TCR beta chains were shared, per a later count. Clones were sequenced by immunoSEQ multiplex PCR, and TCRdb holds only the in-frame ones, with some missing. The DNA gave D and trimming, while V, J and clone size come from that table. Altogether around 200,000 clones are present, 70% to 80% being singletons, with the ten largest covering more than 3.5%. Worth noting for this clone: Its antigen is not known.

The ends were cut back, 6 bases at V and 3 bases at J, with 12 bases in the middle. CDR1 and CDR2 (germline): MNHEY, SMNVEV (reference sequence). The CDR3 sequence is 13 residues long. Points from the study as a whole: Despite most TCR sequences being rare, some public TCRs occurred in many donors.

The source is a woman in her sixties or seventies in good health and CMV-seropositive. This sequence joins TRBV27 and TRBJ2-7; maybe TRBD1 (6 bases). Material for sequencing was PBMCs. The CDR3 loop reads CASRTGKDYEQYF. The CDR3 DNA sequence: TGTGCCAGCAGAACAGGGAAGGACTACGAGCAGTACTTC.